This TCR beta chain was retrieved from a study of cytomegalovirus exposure and HLA in healthy donors (dated by TCRdb to 2017 to 2019). Describing the broader study: In an earlier analysis of 550 to 750 of the donors, 276 Gb of sequence data and approximately 100 million unique TCR beta sequences from roughly 200 million T cells were reported. Alongside the repertoire data, information on donor age, sex, ethnicity and CMV serostatus was compiled. In a later genetic analysis, genome-wide SNP genotypes for about 65% of the 666 donors were used, and that subset was treated as a discovery cohort. The number of typed donors differed by locus: roughly 629-630 for A, B, C, DRB1 and DQB1; 500 to 550 for DQA1; some 590 for DPA1; and around 490 for DPB1. HLA typing covered class I and class II loci at four-digit resolution. All discovery cohort repertoires had been generated using a single sequencing platform. The study aimed to test whether signatures of past pathogen exposure could be identified by cataloging public T cell receptors. Across around 400 genotyped donors of the cohort, an average of about 240,000 unique TCR beta nucleotide sequences per donor were sequenced, and 15% to 20% of those sequences were non-productive. Several DR-DQ haplotypes were treated as single units for association and clustering because of strong linkage in the cohort. Rather than drawing on any new phenotypic data, the later analysis identified candidate immune exposures from TCR beta sequences and the way those sequences occurred across donors. The genetic ancestry cluster associated with self-reported Caucasian donors included about four fifths of the 350 to 500 genotyped donors. Roughly 300 gigabases of sequencing data and approximately 84 million unique TCR sequences were included in an early release covering over 600 HLA-typed donors. To study patterns of TCR occurrence, a later analysis re-analyzed previously published TCR beta repertoires from around 670 donors and added high-resolution HLA genotyping. An earlier analysis of 500 to 750 of the donors applied high-throughput TCR beta sequencing to assess whether each TCR beta V gene segment acted as functional or pseudogenic. The T cell repertoires of several hundred subjects were profiled by immunosequencing and related to cytomegalovirus serostatus. To predict cytomegalovirus infection status, the study brought together high-throughput TCR immunosequencing, statistical association of individual TCRs with disease status, and machine learning. In addition to the first cohort of several hundred subjects, a separate validation cohort of approximately 110 different subjects was used.

Regarding this clone: Its antigen remains unidentified. Per-nucleotide qualities are absent, and no much larger clonotype sits a single base away.

Broad study findings and their caveats: Most TCR sequences were seen in very few donors, while some public TCRs were found in many individuals. A group of highly shared sequence variants was considered likely to be a technical artifact of the sequencing pipeline. Strong co-occurrence of HLA alleles, especially DR and DQ, made assigning TCR associations to individual alleles difficult. Because the 87-base-pair reads could not distinguish some IMGT-functional V segments, including TRBV6-2 and TRBV6-3, those segments were excluded. V-gene and J-gene trimming of TCR beta chains was associated with a missense DCLRE1C variant in a later genetic analysis, and the association was replicated in an independent cohort. A later analysis reported that several top co-occurrence clusters appeared linked to parvovirus B19, influenza, CMV and Epstein-Barr virus. A later analysis found that HLA-associated TCR beta chains were more clonally expanded and had lower generation probabilities than equally common non-associated chains. A further reported finding was that TCR beta sequences accurately predicted the HLA-A and HLA-B alleles for most subjects in the first cohort. According to a later analysis, TCR association rates differed among HLA loci, with DRB1 alleles showing the most associated TCRs and HLA-C alleles showing the fewest. In the study, roughly 160 TCR beta chains were listed as associated with cytomegalovirus. In a later genetic analysis, fewer N-insertions in productive TCRs were reported among donors in an Asian-associated ancestry cluster than the roughly 700-donor mean. Because HLA typing was unavailable for some donors at each locus, only the typed subset was used in association tests. In a later analysis, most CMV-associated TCR beta chains were found to appear HLA-restricted, with HLA associations seemingly driven largely by CMV exposure. Immune exposure information for the cohort was limited to CMV serostatus. A few of the identified cytomegalovirus-associated TCR beta chains were confirmed in vitro to be specific for cytomegalovirus antigens. The authors suggested that the approach could potentially be extended to other disease states and immunological phenotypes. The classifier was reported to diagnose cytomegalovirus status with high specificity and sensitivity in both the original cohort and the validation cohort. An earlier analysis of some 590 of the donors showed that most TCR beta V segments appeared in productive rearrangements either about 87% or about 30% of the time, which broadly matched IMGT annotations. Specific HLA alleles were associated with more than 15,000 TCR beta sequences at a false discovery rate of 0.05 in a later analysis. Because counts were too low, seventeen rarely observed V segments, including chromosome 9 orphons, were excluded from the earlier analysis of 587 of the donors. In this cohort, only TCR beta chains were sequenced, and detectable features were limited by the absence of alpha or paired-chain data. Roughly uniform sequencing depth across donors was assumed in presence/absence analyses, although this assumption may not hold. Linkage disequilibrium might explain the correlated functional status among segregating V segments, but an unknown experimental factor could not be ruled out.

The library was produced with the immunoSEQ multiplex PCR assay. A mixture of 60 forward primers for TCR Vbeta segments and 13 reverse primers for TCR Jbeta segments was used in the multiplex PCR. Amplification of the CDR3 region of rearranged TCR beta genes was performed with a multiplex PCR assay on genomic DNA. On the Illumina HiSeq System, the amplified TCR beta libraries were sequenced as 87-base-pair reads. The study's processing was this. A later analysis counted about 76 million unique TCR beta chains across the 690 or so repertoires, and around 12 million of these chains were shared by at least two donors. A nearest-neighbor algorithm error-corrected the raw reads and collapsed the reads into unique sequences, merging closely related sequences to remove PCR and sequencing errors. CDR3 sequences were aligned to IMGT reference sequences to assign V, D and J gene segments. For a sequence to be retained, at least a six-nucleotide match to both a V gene segment and a J gene segment was required. A rearrangement counted as productive if the CDR3 had no stop codons and remained in frame with V and J, and every other rearrangement counted as non-productive. CDR3 was defined by IMGT convention, running from the second conserved V-encoded cysteine to the conserved J-encoded phenylalanine. The earlier analysis of about 620 of the donors excluded sequences that lacked an unambiguous match to a single V gene segment. In an earlier analysis of a few hundred of the donors, a V segment was called functional when productive rearrangements were above 56.7%, and segregating when the standard deviation between donors exceeded 5%. A statistical classification framework was built for diagnosing cytomegalovirus status from the catalog of TCR beta chain sequences. A later analysis assigned V and J genes by comparing TCR nucleotide sequences with IMGT/GENE-DB human TR gene sequences. The TCRdist pipeline was used in a later analysis to assign CDR3 sequences and most-parsimonious VDJ recombination scenarios. A later analysis defined each TCR beta chain by its CDR3 amino acid sequence plus V-gene family, and excluded reads lacking a unique V-gene family. As a way to deal with suspected cross-contamination and a sequencing artifact, a later analysis dropped approximately 590 nucleotide sequences that were highly shared and had low generation probability. A later analysis calculated a clonal expansion index for each public chain from normalized within-repertoire ranks of inferred template counts. In a later analysis, generation probabilities were computed using a VDJ recombination model fitted to out-of-frame rearrangements, and the results were checked against IGoR. Hypergeometric tests were used in a later analysis to score TCR-TCR, TCR-HLA and TCR-CMV co-occurrence, with a repertoire-size bias correction applied to the TCR pairs. To estimate false discovery rates, a later analysis permuted the HLA or CMV assignments 20 times. In a later analysis, co-occurring TCRs were grouped using DBSCAN, and TCRdist sequence similarity was added for clustering within HLA-allele-positive subsets. Repertoires with fewer than 30,000 or more than 120,000 public chains were left out of co-occurrence clustering, as were about five repertoires with anomalous nucleotide sharing. TCRdb obtained this table from immuneACCESS and retained in-frame rearrangements with V and J assigned. These tables miss some clones; where compared with another copy, unresolved V genes account for less than half of the shortfall, and the remainder is unexplained. V, J and clone size are those of that table, while D and trimming were read from the DNA. Present in this sample are 110,000 to 150,000 clones, just under 85% of which were seen just once. More than 4% of the sample lies in the top ten.

The cohort consisted of 650 to 850 healthy bone marrow donors. Cohort members were all nominally healthy when sampled, although unrecorded immune exposures were likely present. The donor tested CMV seropositive, placing the donor among the 289 seropositive members of the cohort. A peripheral blood sample was provided by each donor, and peripheral blood mononuclear cells were used for TCR beta sequencing. The Qiagen DNeasy Blood Extraction Kit was used to extract genomic DNA from the blood cell samples. Trimming takes 5 bases off V and 3 bases off J; junction bases not matched to a gene: 6. For CDR1 and CDR2, the germline V gene lists SGHVS and FQNEAQ. Inclusive of the bounding cysteine and phenylalanine, the CDR3 is 16 residues long. CDR3 DNA is the only sequence kept; it has 48 bases, read in frame from the first base.

Sequencing used PBMCs. The chain links TRBV7-8 with TRBJ1-5, with 11 bases in between that match TRBD1. The clonotype comes from a man aged 35-49 years in good health and CMV-seropositive. The nucleotide sequence reads TGTGCCAGCAGCCGCGGGACAGGGGGATCCAATCAGCCCCAGCATTTT. Translated, this gives CASSRGTGGSNQPQHF.